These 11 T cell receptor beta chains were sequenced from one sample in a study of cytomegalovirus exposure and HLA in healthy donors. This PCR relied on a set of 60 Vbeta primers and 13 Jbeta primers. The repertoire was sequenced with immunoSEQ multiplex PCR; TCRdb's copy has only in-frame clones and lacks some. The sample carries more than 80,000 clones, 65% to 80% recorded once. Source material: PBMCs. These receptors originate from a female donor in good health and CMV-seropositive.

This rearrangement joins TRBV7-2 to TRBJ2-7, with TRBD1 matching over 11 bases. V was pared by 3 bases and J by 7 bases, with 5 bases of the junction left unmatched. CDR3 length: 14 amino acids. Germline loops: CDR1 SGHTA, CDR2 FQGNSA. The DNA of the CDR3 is TGTGCCAGCAGCTTCCGGACAGGGGGCGGTGAGCAGTACTTC. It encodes CASSFRTGGGEQYF.

This chain's CDR3 is CASSPEPWTSGRSAEQYF. DNA of the CDR3: TGTGCCAGCAGTCCGGAGCCCTGGACTAGCGGGAGGAGTGCCGAGCAGTACTTC. This chain joins TRBV28 and TRBJ2-7, with 14 bases lining up with TRBD2. J gave up 6 bases and V 5 bases, and 15 bases lay outside the gene matches. There are 18 residues in the CDR3. The germline gives CDR1 MDHEN, CDR2 SYDVKM.

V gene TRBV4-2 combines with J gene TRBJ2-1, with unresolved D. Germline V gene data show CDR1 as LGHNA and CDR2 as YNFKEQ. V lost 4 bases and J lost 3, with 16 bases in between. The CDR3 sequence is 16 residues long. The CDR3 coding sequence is TGTGCCAGCAGCCCCGAAGGCCTAGACCTCTACAATGAGCAGTTCTTC. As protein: CASSPEGLDLYNEQFF.

The CDR3 sequence: CASSPEGYSPLHF. CDR3 nucleotide sequence: TGTGCCAGCAGTCCCGAGGGATATTCACCCCTCCACTTT. The rearrangement uses TRBV6-5 and TRBJ1-6; D is undetermined. V lost 5 bases to trimming and J lost 8 bases, with 10 bases between them. CDR3 length: 13 residues. From germline, CDR1 is MNHEY and CDR2 SVGAGI.

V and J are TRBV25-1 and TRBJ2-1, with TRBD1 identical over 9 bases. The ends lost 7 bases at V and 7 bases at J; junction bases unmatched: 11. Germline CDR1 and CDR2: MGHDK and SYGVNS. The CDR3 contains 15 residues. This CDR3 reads CASMRGTGFNNEQFF. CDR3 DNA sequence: TGTGCCAGCATGAGGGGGACAGGGTTCAATAATGAGCAGTTCTTC.

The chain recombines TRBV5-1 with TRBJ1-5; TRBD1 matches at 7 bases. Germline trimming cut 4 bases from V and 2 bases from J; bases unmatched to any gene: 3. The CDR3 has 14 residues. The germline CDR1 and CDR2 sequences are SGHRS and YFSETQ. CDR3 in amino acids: CASSEGQGNQPQHF. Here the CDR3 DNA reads TGCGCCAGCAGCGAAGGACAGGGCAATCAGCCCCAGCATTTT.

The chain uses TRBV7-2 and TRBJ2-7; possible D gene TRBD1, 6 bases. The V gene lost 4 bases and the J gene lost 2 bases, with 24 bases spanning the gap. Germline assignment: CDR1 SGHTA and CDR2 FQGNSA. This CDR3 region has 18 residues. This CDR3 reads CASSSPTSGRGRPYEQYF. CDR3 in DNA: TGTGCCAGCAGCTCACCAACCTCAGGCAGGGGTAGGCCCTACGAGCAGTACTTC.

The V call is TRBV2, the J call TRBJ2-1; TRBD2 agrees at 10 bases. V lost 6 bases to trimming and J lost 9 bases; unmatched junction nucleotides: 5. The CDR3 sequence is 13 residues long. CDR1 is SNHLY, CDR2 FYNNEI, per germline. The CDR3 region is CASRTGLAFEQFF. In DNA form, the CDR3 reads TGTGCCAGCAGGACGGGACTAGCGTTTGAGCAGTTCTTC.

This chain's CDR3 is CASRTTGFSYEQYF. As DNA, the CDR3 is TGTGCCAGTAGAACTACAGGATTCTCCTACGAGCAGTACTTC. The V gene is TRBV19, the J gene TRBJ2-7; possibly TRBD1 for D (5 bases). This CDR3 has 14 amino acids. Per germline, CDR1 LNHDA and CDR2 SQIVND (reference sequence). Trimming removed 6 bases at V and 0 bases at J, with 12 bases between.

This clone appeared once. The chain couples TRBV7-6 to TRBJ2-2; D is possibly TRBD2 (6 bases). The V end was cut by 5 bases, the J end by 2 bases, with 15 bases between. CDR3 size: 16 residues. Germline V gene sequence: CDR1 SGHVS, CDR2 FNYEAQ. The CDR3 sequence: CASSRGGTLNTGELFF. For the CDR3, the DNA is TGTGCCAGCAGCCGTGGGGGGACTCTTAACACCGGGGAGCTGTTTTTT.

The CDR3 nucleotides read TGCAGCTCAACCGCCCAGGGGATGGGGAACACTGAAGCTTTCTTT. Protein: CSSTAQGMGNTEAFF. The chain combines TRBV29-1 with TRBJ1-1; tentative D call: TRBD1 (6 bases). The germline V gene has CDR1 SQVTM and CDR2 ANQGSEA. The CDR3 covers 15 residues. The V gene lost 8 bases and the J gene lost 1 base, with 20 bases spanning the gap. The full variable domain, completed using reference TRBV29-1 and TRBJ1-1, is SAVISQKPSRDICQRGTSLTIQCQVDSQVTMMFWYRQQPGQSLTLIATANQGSEATYESGFVIDKFPISRPNLTFSTLTVSNMSPEDSSIYLCSSTAQGMGNTEAFFGQGTRLTVV.